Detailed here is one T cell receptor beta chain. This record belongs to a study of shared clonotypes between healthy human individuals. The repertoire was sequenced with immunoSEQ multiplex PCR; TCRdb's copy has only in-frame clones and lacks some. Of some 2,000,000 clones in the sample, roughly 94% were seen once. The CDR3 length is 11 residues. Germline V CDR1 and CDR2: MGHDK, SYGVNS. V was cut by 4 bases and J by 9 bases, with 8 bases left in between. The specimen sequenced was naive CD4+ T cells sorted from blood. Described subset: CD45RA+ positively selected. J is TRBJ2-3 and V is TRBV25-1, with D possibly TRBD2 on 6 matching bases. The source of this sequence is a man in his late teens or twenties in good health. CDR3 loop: CASSGGETQYF. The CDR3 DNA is TGTGCCAGCAGTGGGGGGGAAACGCAGTATTTT.